The 9 T cell receptor beta chains listed next were all sequenced from one sample in a study of CD8 T cells in ankylosing spondylitis. TCRdb ran MiXCR on the 5' RACE reads and lists one entry per CDR3 protein. This table holds about 230,000 distinct CDR3 sequences, around 8% found once. The specimen sequenced was blood, either unsorted or a sorted T cell fraction (not recorded which). The receptors originated from a female donor with ankylosing spondylitis or in good health (not recorded which).

This clonotype has a count of ten or more. The chain couples TRBV29-1 to TRBJ1-1; no definite D call. From germline, CDR1 is SQVTM and CDR2 ANQGSEA. CDR3 size: 12 residues. The V end was cut by 1 base, the J end by 12 bases, with 15 bases between. CDR3 loop: CSVEVPLAAPFF. The CDR3 region has the DNA TGCAGCGTTGAAGTACCCTTGGCAGCTCCTTTCTTT.

This clonotype was seen ten or more times. The chain has TRBV5-1 and TRBJ2-1, with D tentatively TRBD1 (5 bases). With 5 bases removed from V and 5 bases from J, the gap between germline ends came to 14 bases. This CDR3 has 14 amino acids. The germline V gene has CDR1 SGHRS and CDR2 YFSETQ. CDR3 sequence: CASRLGHQNNEQFF. The CDR3 nucleotides read TGCGCCAGCAGACTGGGGCATCAAAACAATGAGCAGTTCTTC.

In this sample, this clonotype turned up many times. The J gene is TRBJ2-7, the V gene TRBV7-7; the D gene is possibly TRBD2 (5 bases). Trimming stripped 5 bases from V and 7 bases from J, with 15 bases between. The V gene's germline CDR1 is SSHAT and CDR2 FNYEAQ (reference sequence). The CDR3 runs 13 residues. CDR3 residues: CASSHSAAREQYF. The CDR3 DNA reads TGTGCCAGCAGCCATTCAGCGGCAAGGGAGCAGTACTTC.

This clonotype was picked up many times. The chain has TRBV27 and TRBJ2-5; D remains ambiguous. Germline loops: CDR1 MNHEY, CDR2 SMNVEV (reference sequence). With 5 bases removed from V and 7 bases from J, the gap between germline ends came to 14 bases. CDR3 length: 13 amino acids. The CDR3 bases are TGTGCCAGCAGTACGGCAGGTTCGGGGACCCAGTACTTC. It specifies CASSTAGSGTQYF.

As regards this clonotype: A much bigger clone sits one base away, suggesting this may be a read error. V is TRBV5-6 and J is TRBJ1-3, with D uncertain. Germline loops: CDR1 SGHDT, CDR2 YYEEEE. The CDR3 loop spans 14 amino acids. V lost 0 bases, J lost 0 bases, and 4 bases lay in between. In nucleotides, the CDR3 is TGTGCCAGCAGCTTGGGGGTCTCTGGAAACACCATATATTTT. It encodes CASSLGVSGNTIYF.

Ten or more counts support this clonotype. The chain employs TRBV7-8 and TRBJ1-5; the match to TRBD1 covers 7 bases. This CDR3 comprises 14 residues. Germline CDR1 is SGHVS and CDR2 is FQNEAQ. The trim removed 10 bases at V and 6 bases at J, leaving 12 bases unmatched. Here the CDR3 DNA reads TGTGCCACCCCCGACAGGGTGGGTGGTCAGCCCCAGCATTTT. It yields the protein CATPDRVGGQPQHF.

As for this clonotype: A read error may explain this, as a much larger clone is one base away. This chain joins TRBV6-5 and TRBJ2-7, with D possibly being TRBD1 or TRBD2 (5 bases each). This CDR3 has 19 residues. Per the germline V gene, CDR1 is MNHEY and CDR2 is SVGAGI. With 4 bases removed from V and 4 bases from J, the gap between germline ends came to 29 bases. The CDR3 loop reads CASSSEGRGVGGGVYEQYF. CDR3 sequence (DNA): TGTGCCAGCAGTTCCGAGGGACGGGGTGTGGGCGGTGGGGTTTACGAGCAGTACTTC.

The J gene is TRBJ1-1, the V gene TRBV25-1, with no clear D. This CDR3 has 17 residues. Per germline, CDR1 MGHDK and CDR2 SYGVNS. V lost 0 bases and J 1 base, leaving 15 bases between the germline ends. CDR3 nucleotides: TGTGCCAGCAGTGAATACTTCATCGGCGATGCGAACACTGAAGCTTTCTTT. It is translated as CASSEYFIGDANTEAFF.

The sample holds many counts of this clonotype. The rearrangement joins TRBV6-5 to TRBJ2-5; D possibly corresponds to TRBD2 (5 bases). The V end lost 6 bases, the J end lost 2 bases, and 16 bases lay between the germline ends. Germline V gives CDR1 MNHEY, CDR2 SVGAGI. The CDR3 contains 15 residues. CDR3 bases: TGTGCCAGCAGCTACATCGGGGAGCGGCAAGAGACCCAGTACTTC. Translated: CASSYIGERQETQYF.